The 14 T cell receptor beta chains reported below all come from one sample, sequenced in a study of OX40 agonist ivuxolimab in advanced cancers. The protocol was immunoSEQ multiplex PCR, while the TCRdb copy is restricted to in-frame clones and leaves out a portion. There are roughly 97,000 clones in the sample; 80% to 90% occur only once, and just under 0.8% lies in the top ten. Source: CD4+ or CD8+ T cells sorted from blood, taken in a trial of the OX40 agonist ivuxolimab. These receptors were taken from an adult with an advanced solid tumor such as melanoma, head and neck, liver or kidney cancer.

The rearrangement links TRBV27 to TRBJ1-4; D is unclear. This CDR3 comprises 14 residues. Between the trimmed V and J ends, which lost 1 base and 7 bases, there was a span of 10 bases. Germline V gene data show CDR1 as MNHEY and CDR2 as SMNVEV (reference sequence). For the CDR3, the DNA is TGTGCCAGCAGTTTATTATCTTCGGGTGAAAAACTGTTTTTT. Amino acid sequence: CASSLLSSGEKLFF.

Worth noting for this clone: Different DNA sequences within this sample yield the same CDR3. The chain employs TRBV6-5 and TRBJ1-1; maybe TRBD1 (5 bases). This CDR3 is 13 amino acids long. The germline CDR1 and CDR2 sequences are MNHEY and SVGAGI. V dropped 6 bases and J dropped 4 bases, with 12 bases sitting between them. The CDR3 DNA follows: TGTGCCAGCAGGAGAGACAGTGGCACTGAAGCTTTCTTT. Residues: CASRRDSGTEAFF.

The chain has TRBV2 and TRBJ2-6, with TRBD2 matching over 7 bases. The CDR3 totals 15 residues. The V segment lost 6 bases and the J segment 3 bases; nucleotides outside the gene matches: 5. In germline, CDR1 is SNHLY, CDR2 FYNNEI. The CDR3 bases are TGTGCCAGCAGCAGCAGGGAGGGTGGGGCCAACGTCCTGACTTTC. It is translated as CASSSREGGANVLTF. Using reference TRBV2 and TRBJ2-6 for the parts outside the CDR3, the full variable domain is EPEVTQTPSHQVTQMGQEVILRCVPISNHLYFYWYRQILGQKVEFLVSFYNNEISEKSEIFDDQFSVERPDGSNFTLKIRSTKLEDSAMYFCASSSREGGANVLTFGAGSRLTVL.

The rearrangement uses TRBV5-1 and TRBJ1-5; no clear D. Between the trimmed V and J ends, which lost 0 bases and 4 bases, there was a span of 8 bases. The CDR3 length is 14 residues. Germline-derived CDR1 and CDR2 are SGHRS and YFSETQ. Here the CDR3 reads CASSLDGKNQPQHF. CDR3 sequence (DNA): TGCGCCAGCAGCTTGGATGGCAAGAATCAGCCCCAGCATTTT.

This chain links TRBV7-7 with TRBJ2-5; perhaps D is TRBD1 or TRBD2 (5 bases each). The CDR3 covers 14 residues. Germline assignment: CDR1 SSHAT and CDR2 FNYEAQ (reference sequence). V was pared by 5 bases and J by 2 bases, with 12 bases between. The CDR3 spells CASSNRDGQETQYF. CDR3 in DNA: TGTGCCAGCAGCAACCGGGACGGTCAAGAGACCCAGTACTTC.

The V and J genes are TRBV2 and TRBJ2-1; D unresolved. Trimming removed 5 bases at V and 6 bases at J, with 11 bases between. The CDR3 extends over 13 amino acids. Per germline, CDR1 SNHLY and CDR2 FYNNEI. CDR3 sequence: CASSFAEPNEQFF. Here the CDR3 DNA reads TGTGCCAGCAGTTTTGCGGAGCCCAATGAGCAGTTCTTC.

J is TRBJ1-1 and V is TRBV28, with D uncertain. V lost 6 bases and J lost 4, with 12 bases in between. Germline lookup yields CDR1 MDHEN and CDR2 SYDVKM. The CDR3 runs 13 residues. The CDR3, as DNA: TGTGCCAGCAGAACCTTAAGGGCCACTGAAGCTTTCTTT. This codes for CASRTLRATEAFF. The full variable domain, with the rest looked up from reference TRBV28 and TRBJ1-1, is DVKVTQSSRYLVKRTGEKVFLECVQDMDHENMFWYRQDPGLGLRLIYFSYDVKMKEKGDIPEGYSVSREKKERFSLILESASTNQTSMYLCASRTLRATEAFFGQGTRLTVV.

This chain joins TRBV7-2 and TRBJ2-7; perhaps TRBD1 as D (6 bases). The CDR3 has 13 residues. In germline, CDR1 is SGHTA, CDR2 FQGNSA. V gave up 4 bases and J gave up 5 bases, with 12 bases separating them. The CDR3 sequence: CASSSQGLDEQYF. The CDR3 nucleotides are TGTGCCAGCAGCTCCCAGGGGTTGGACGAGCAGTACTTC. Based on the CDR3 plus reference TRBV7-2 and TRBJ2-7, the full variable domain is GAGVSQSPSNKVTEKGKDVELRCDPISGHTALYWYRQSLGQGLEFLIYFQGNSAPDKSGLPSDRFSAERTGGSVSTLTIQRTQQEDSAVYLCASSSQGLDEQYFGPGTRLTVT.

The chain employs TRBV28 and TRBJ1-5, with 9 bases fitting TRBD1. V shed 6 bases and J 7 bases; nucleotides not matched to a gene: 10. In germline, CDR1 is MDHEN, CDR2 SYDVKM. The CDR3 extends over 15 amino acids. CDR3 loop: CASSSGQGLRQPQHF. The CDR3 nucleotides are TGTGCCAGCAGCTCCGGACAGGGGCTACGACAGCCCCAGCATTTT.

The chain is built from TRBV6-5 and TRBJ2-3; no clear D. V shed 6 bases and J shed 3 bases, with 10 bases lying between them. CDR3 length: 13 amino acids. CDR1 and CDR2 from the germline V gene are MNHEY and SVGAGI. CDR3: CASSPVLTDTQYF. CDR3 DNA sequence: TGTGCCAGCAGCCCAGTCCTTACAGATACGCAGTATTTT.

The chain recombines TRBV19 with TRBJ2-5; 8 bases agree with TRBD2. The CDR3 runs 15 residues. Germline CDR1 LNHDA, CDR2 SQIVND (reference sequence). Germline trimming cut 3 bases from V and 2 bases from J; bases unmatched to any gene: 5. The CDR3 DNA is TGTGCCAGTAGTATTCGTCCTAGCGGGCAAGAGACCCAGTACTTC. This gives the protein CASSIRPSGQETQYF.

This rearrangement joins TRBV18 to TRBJ2-1; possible D gene TRBD1, 5 bases. This CDR3 is built from 18 residues. V was shortened by 0 bases and J by 0 bases, with 15 bases between the two germline ends. Germline V gene sequence: CDR1 KGHSH, CDR2 LQKENI. The CDR3 reads CASSPPSGGQSSYNEQFF. DNA for the CDR3: TGTGCCAGCTCACCACCGTCCGGTGGACAAAGCTCCTACAATGAGCAGTTCTTC.

This clone was recorded a few times. The rearrangement uses TRBV28 and TRBJ1-1; D gene unclear. The CDR3 has 11 amino acids. CDR1 is MDHEN and CDR2 is SYDVKM in the germline V gene. Deletions cut 6 bases from V and 8 bases from J, with 10 bases between. The DNA of the CDR3 is TGTGCCAGCAGCCTCGTGGGCGAAGCTTTCTTT. Translating gives CASSLVGEAFF.

V and J are TRBV29-1 and TRBJ1-1; D might be TRBD1 (5 bases). The CDR3 is made up of 14 amino acids. Germline CDR1 and CDR2: SQVTM and ANQGSEA. With 6 bases removed from V and 0 bases from J, the gap between germline ends came to 14 bases. The CDR3 here is CSVRQGSMNTEAFF. CDR3 nucleotide sequence: TGCAGCGTAAGGCAGGGTAGCATGAACACTGAAGCTTTCTTT.